Listed here are 25 T cell receptor beta chains from one sample, sequenced in a study of T cells in Graves' hyperthyroidism and ophthalmopathy. The investigators amplified TCR beta CDR3 regions from RNA transcripts. HTBI primers were the set used in a first-round RT-PCR of the TCR CDR3. TCRdb re-called the multiplex PCR reads through MiXCR, storing one row per CDR3 protein. The sample comprises 400,000 to 600,000 distinct CDR3 sequences, more than 20% of which are singletons, and less than 30% rests with the top ten. Sequencing was done on a sample of blood. Source of these receptors: a man between 18 and 29 years old with Graves' hyperthyroidism.

The chain is built from TRBV6-1 and TRBJ2-7; D is ambiguous. Trimming took off 5 bases at V and 7 bases at J, with 9 bases between the two ends. This CDR3 is built from 11 residues. Germline V gene sequence: CDR1 MNHNS, CDR2 SASEGT. CDR3 sequence (DNA): TGTGCCAGCAGTCCCGAGAGGGAGCAGTACTTC. It codes for CASSPEREQYF.

This chain links TRBV20-1 with TRBJ2-7, with 7 bases aligning to TRBD2. The CDR3 length is 15 residues. CDR1 is DFQATT and CDR2 is SNEGSKA in the germline V gene (reference sequence). Here the CDR3 DNA reads TGCAGGACTGGACCCCCTCCGGGGGGCTCCTACGAGCAGTACTTC. Encoded protein: CRTGPPPGGSYEQYF.

The chain is built from TRBV29-1 and TRBJ1-2; D not resolved. The CDR3 loop spans 14 amino acids. Germline V gene lookup returns CDR1 SQVTM and CDR2 ANQGSEA. V was clipped by 8 bases and J by 1 base, with 17 bases between them. Written as DNA, the CDR3 is TGCAGCTTCCGCTCCATCAGCGTTAACTATGGCTACACCTTC. Translation: CSFRSISVNYGYTF.

The chain recombines TRBV5-1 with TRBJ2-5; possible D gene TRBD2, 6 bases. The germline V gene has CDR1 SGHRS and CDR2 YFSETQ. The CDR3 has 15 residues. The germline V and J ends were trimmed by 1 base and 5 bases, with 15 bases remaining between them. The CDR3 spells CASSLRPRGTETQYF. The CDR3 DNA reads TGCGCCAGCAGCTTGAGACCCCGCGGGACTGAGACCCAGTACTTC.

Ten or more counts support this clonotype. The chain has TRBV28 and TRBJ1-2, with 11 bases lining up with TRBD1. Germline assignment: CDR1 MDHEN and CDR2 SYDVKM. CDR3 length: 12 residues. V trimming: 4 bases; J trimming: 11 bases; junction bases outside the gene matches: 3. The CDR3 DNA reads TGTGCCAGCAGTTGGACAGGGGGCACGTACACCTTC. It specifies CASSWTGGTYTF.

This clonotype was seen repeatedly, ten times or more. The CDR3 spells CASSLSLGPGGNTEAFF. The CDR3 DNA is TGTGCCAGCAGCCTCTCCCTGGGCCCCGGGGGGAACACTGAAGCTTTCTTT. The V gene is TRBV27, the J gene TRBJ1-1, with a possible D match to TRBD1 (5 bases). Germline loops: CDR1 MNHEY, CDR2 SMNVEV (reference sequence). CDR3 length: 17 amino acids. V was cut by 6 bases and J by 1 base, with 21 bases left in between.

This clonotype came up a few times. J is TRBJ2-2 and V is TRBV27; TRBD2 matches at 10 bases. Trimming took 0 bases from V and 0 from J; bases not matched to a gene: 16. CDR1 and CDR2 from the germline V gene are MNHEY and SMNVEV (reference sequence). CDR3 length: 22 amino acids. As DNA, the CDR3 is TGTGCCAGCAGTTTATCAGGGTATCGAGGGCTAGCGGGGGTTTCGAACACCGGGGAGCTGTTTTTT. It encodes CASSLSGYRGLAGVSNTGELFF.

The CDR3 DNA reads TGTGCCAGCAGTTCCACGGTGATCCGGGCCCCCTCGAGCACTGAAGCTTTCTTT. It translates to CASSSTVIRAPSSTEAFF. V and J are TRBV12-3 or TRBV12-4 and TRBJ1-1; D not resolved. The CDR3 is 18 amino acids. The V gene lost 4 bases and the J gene lost 4 bases, with 25 bases spanning the gap.

This clonotype was observed many times. The V gene is TRBV20-1, the J gene TRBJ1-2; D perhaps matches TRBD1 (6 bases). The CDR3 totals 15 residues. CDR1 DFQATT and CDR2 SNEGSKA come from the germline V gene (reference sequence). V lost 0 bases and J lost 0, with 11 bases in between. CDR3 sequence (DNA): TGCAGTGCTAGAGATTGGGGACAACCTAACTATGGCTACACCTTC. Amino acids: CSARDWGQPNYGYTF.

This clonotype occurred many times. This chain connects TRBV9 to TRBJ1-1; 7 nucleotides align to TRBD1. The CDR3 is 14 amino acids. V was pared by 6 bases and J by 0 bases, with 5 bases of the junction left unmatched. The V gene's germline CDR1 is SGDLS and CDR2 YYNGEE. Written as DNA, the CDR3 is TGTGCCAGCACCCTGGGGACAGTGAACACTGAAGCTTTCTTT. Translating it yields CASTLGTVNTEAFF.

This clonotype was recorded many times. The chain employs TRBV28 and TRBJ1-1, with D possibly matching TRBD1 (6 bases). Germline CDR1 is MDHEN and CDR2 is SYDVKM. With 5 bases removed from V and 4 bases from J, the gap between germline ends came to 14 bases. CDR3 size: 14 residues. As DNA, the CDR3 is TGTGCCAGCAGTATTCTACAGGGATCCACTGAAGCTTTCTTT. This translates into CASSILQGSTEAFF.

This clonotype occurred a few times. The chain has TRBV28 and TRBJ2-5; TRBD2 aligns across 8 bases. Germline CDR1 is MDHEN and CDR2 is SYDVKM. The CDR3 sequence is 14 residues long. V gave up 4 bases and J gave up 4 bases; unmatched junction bases: 5. The CDR3 sequence: CASSYSGVAETQYF. In nucleotides, the CDR3 is TGTGCCAGCAGTTATAGCGGGGTGGCAGAGACCCAGTACTTC. Using reference TRBV28 and TRBJ2-5 for the parts outside the CDR3, the full variable domain is DVKVTQSSRYLVKRTGEKVFLECVQDMDHENMFWYRQDPGLGLRLIYFSYDVKMKEKGDIPEGYSVSREKKERFSLILESASTNQTSMYLCASSYSGVAETQYFGPGTRLLVL.

The chain links TRBV12-3 or TRBV12-4 to TRBJ1-1; maybe TRBD1 (5 bases). Trimming took 5 bases from V and 6 from J, leaving 16 bases between them. The length of the CDR3 is 14 residues. The chain's CDR3 is CASSRGMRGPEAFF. The CDR3 nucleotides read TGTGCCAGCAGTCGAGGGATGAGGGGCCCTGAAGCTTTCTTT.

This clonotype occurred many times. The V and J genes are TRBV24-1 and TRBJ1-5; TRBD1 agrees at 8 bases. Germline V CDR1 and CDR2: KGHDR, SFDVKD. The CDR3 contains 14 residues. J was trimmed by 3 bases and V by 9 bases; bases with no gene match: 6. CDR3 sequence: CATGTGGDNQPQHF. The CDR3, as DNA: TGTGCCACCGGGACAGGAGGGGACAATCAGCCCCAGCATTTT.

This clonotype was seen a single time. The CDR3 sequence is CASSYIGQTHEQYF. The CDR3 DNA is TGTGCCAGCAGTTACATAGGACAGACCCACGAGCAGTACTTC. This rearrangement joins TRBV6-5 to TRBJ2-7; D possibly corresponds to TRBD1 (6 bases). Germline V gives CDR1 MNHEY, CDR2 SVGAGI. V was trimmed by 2 bases and J by 5 bases, leaving 13 bases between them. The CDR3 totals 14 residues.

This clonotype was seen repeatedly, ten times or more. The junction departs from the called germline gene at one end, perhaps through a read error. The chain recombines TRBV15 with TRBJ2-2; 8 bases line up with TRBD1. Germline V gives CDR1 LNHNV, CDR2 YYDKDF (reference sequence). This CDR3 region has 17 residues. The CDR3 bases are TGTGCCACCAGCAGCCTTCGGGGGACAGGTCCTACCGGGGAGCTGCTTTTT. This translates into CATSSLRGTGPTGELLF.

This clonotype was seen at least ten times. V is TRBV24-1 and J is TRBJ1-2; no clear D. V lost 5 bases, J lost 4 bases, and 10 bases lay in between. Germline V gene data show CDR1 as KGHDR and CDR2 as SFDVKD. This CDR3 contains 13 residues. The CDR3 region is CATSGPGFYGYTF. In nucleotides, the CDR3 is TGTGCCACCAGTGGTCCAGGATTCTATGGCTACACCTTC.

Here the CDR3 reads CASSASGGQETQYF. The DNA for the CDR3 is TGTGCCAGCAGCGCCTCAGGGGGCCAAGAGACCCAGTACTTC. The chain couples TRBV7-6 to TRBJ2-5; TRBD1 aligns across 7 bases. This CDR3 spans 14 amino acids. The V and J ends lost 5 bases and 1 base, in that order; junction bases with no gene match: 4. CDR1 is SGHVS, CDR2 FNYEAQ, per germline.

The sample holds a few counts of this clonotype. Being one base from a much bigger clone, this may be a read error. The chain couples TRBV15 to TRBJ2-2, with D perhaps matching TRBD2 (5 bases). CDR3 length: 14 residues. Germline V gene data show CDR1 as LNHNV and CDR2 as YYDKDF (reference sequence). CDR3 amino acids: CATSRDVGTGEPFF. The DNA of the CDR3 is TGTGCCACCAGCAGAGATGTGGGCACCGGGGAGCCGTTTTTT.

The sample holds one count of this clonotype. The chain uses TRBV6-1 and TRBJ1-2; D not certain. Trimming shortened V by 1 base and J by 11 bases, and 14 bases separated the two germline ends. The germline gives CDR1 MNHNS, CDR2 SASEGT. The CDR3 has 13 residues. CDR3 in amino acids: CASSEERIYVYTF. DNA for the CDR3: TGTGCCAGCAGTGAAGAACGGATCTATGTATACACCTTC.

Concerning this clonotype: As the CDR3 is not closed by the conserved phenylalanine or tryptophan, this likely results from a read error. The chain combines TRBV27 with TRBJ1-5; perhaps TRBD1 as D (5 bases). The germline V and J ends were trimmed by 5 bases and 0 bases, with 11 bases remaining between them. The length of the CDR3 is 15 residues. Germline CDR1 and CDR2: MNHEY and SMNVEV (reference sequence). CDR3 protein: CASSPDSYSNQPQHY. Written as DNA, the CDR3 is TGTGCCAGCAGTCCCGACAGTTATAGCAATCAGCCCCAGCATTAT.

This chain joins TRBV6-2 or TRBV6-3 and TRBJ2-2; 11 bases fit TRBD2. Germline lookup yields CDR1 MNHEY and CDR2 SVGEGT. V shed 8 bases, J shed 1 base, and the junction held 12 bases outside the gene matches. The CDR3 is 18 amino acids. CDR3 in DNA: TGTGCCAGCCGGCCATACGAGACTAGCGGGGTGAACACCGGGGAGCTGTTTTTT. It encodes CASRPYETSGVNTGELFF.

This clonotype has at least ten counts. The chain couples TRBV29-1 to TRBJ1-2; no reliable D call. Germline assignment: CDR1 SQVTM and CDR2 ANQGSEA. V lost 0 bases, J lost 4 bases, and 9 bases lay in between. The CDR3 has 13 residues. CDR3 nucleotide sequence: TGCAGCGTTGAAGAGCAGTCCCCCTATGGCTACACCTTC. Its translation is CSVEEQSPYGYTF.

This clonotype was counted at least ten times. The chain carries TRBV20-1 and TRBJ1-3; D call uncertain. V was shortened by 7 bases and J by 1 base, with 8 bases between the two germline ends. The V gene's germline CDR1 is DFQATT and CDR2 SNEGSKA (reference sequence). The CDR3 spans 12 residues. This CDR3 reads CSVWRSGNTIYF. As DNA, the CDR3 is TGCAGTGTTTGGCGTTCTGGAAACACCATATATTTT.

In its sample, this clonotype was seen many times. The chain combines TRBV12-3 or TRBV12-4 with TRBJ2-5; D is undetermined. The V end was cut by 3 bases, the J end by 4 bases, with 6 bases between. The CDR3 runs to 12 residues. The CDR3 loop reads CASSLLPETQYF. For the CDR3, the DNA is TGTGCCAGCAGTTTGCTCCCAGAGACCCAGTACTTC.